This entry lists 29 T cell receptor beta chains sequenced from one sample in a study of T cell responses to AZD1222 COVID-19 vaccine. Clones were read by immunoSEQ multiplex PCR, and TCRdb kept only the in-frame ones, dropping some. The data hold some 150,000 clones, with 80% to 95% observed a single time. The sequenced sample was peripheral blood, obtained 28 days after the second AZD1222 dose. These receptors all stem from an adult who received the AZD1222 COVID-19 vaccine.

The J gene is TRBJ2-1, the V gene TRBV7-9, with D perhaps matching TRBD2 (6 bases). The germline gives CDR1 SEHNR, CDR2 FQNEAQ (reference sequence). This CDR3 comprises 15 residues. V lost 5 bases, J lost 3 bases, and 14 bases lay in between. CDR3 amino acids: CASSPGRGLYNEQFF. CDR3 sequence (DNA): TGTGCCAGCAGCCCCGGGAGAGGTCTCTACAATGAGCAGTTCTTC.

The chain couples TRBV5-1 to TRBJ2-1; TRBD1 matches at 7 bases. Germline V gene data show CDR1 as SGHRS and CDR2 as YFSETQ. J was trimmed by 6 bases and V by 4 bases; bases with no gene match: 4. This CDR3 comprises 13 residues. The CDR3 region is CASSVGTVNEQFF. The CDR3 region has the DNA TGCGCCAGCAGCGTTGGGACAGTCAATGAGCAGTTCTTC.

The chain employs TRBV27 and TRBJ1-1; D unresolved. CDR1 and CDR2 (germline): MNHEY, SMNVEV (reference sequence). The V gene lost 0 bases and the J gene lost 0 bases, with 5 bases spanning the gap. The CDR3 has 14 amino acids. DNA of the CDR3: TGTGCCAGCAGTTTATCCCCTCTGAACACTGAAGCTTTCTTT. Its protein product is CASSLSPLNTEAFF.

The chain recombines TRBV27 with TRBJ2-1, with TRBD2 matching over 8 bases. This CDR3 region has 13 residues. V shed 6 bases, J shed 14 bases, and the junction held 12 bases outside the gene matches. From germline, CDR1 is MNHEY and CDR2 SMNVEV (reference sequence). CDR3 protein: CASRPGLETGEFF. DNA of the CDR3: TGTGCCAGCAGACCGGGACTAGAAACCGGGGAGTTCTTC.

V is TRBV6-5 and J is TRBJ1-4; possibly TRBD1 for D (5 bases). This CDR3 comprises 15 residues. Germline V gene sequence: CDR1 MNHEY, CDR2 SVGAGI. V lost 7 bases to trimming and J lost 3 bases, with 15 bases between them. This CDR3 is CASTNGGGPNEKLFF. CDR3 coding DNA: TGTGCCAGCACCAACGGGGGGGGACCTAATGAAAAACTGTTTTTT.

V and J are TRBV6-2 or TRBV6-3 and TRBJ1-2, with D perhaps TRBD1 (6 bases). The CDR3 covers 12 residues. V was pared by 5 bases and J by 7 bases, with 11 bases between. Germline lookup yields CDR1 MNHEY and CDR2 SVGEGT. The CDR3 reads CASSQGTPGYTF. CDR3 in DNA: TGTGCCAGCAGTCAAGGGACACCTGGCTACACCTTC.

The genes are TRBV11-3 and TRBJ2-3; the D gene is possibly TRBD2 (6 bases). This CDR3 has 14 residues. Per the germline V gene, CDR1 is SGHNT and CDR2 is YENEEA. The germline V and J ends were trimmed by 2 bases and 6 bases, with 12 bases remaining between them. CDR3 protein: CASSLNAGQDTQYF. In DNA form, the CDR3 reads TGTGCCAGCAGCTTAAACGCGGGGCAGGATACGCAGTATTTT.

The rearrangement uses TRBV19 and TRBJ2-5, with D unresolved. Trimming shortened V by 3 bases and J by 1 base, and 9 bases separated the two germline ends. The CDR3 consists of 14 residues. Germline CDR1 reads LNHDA; CDR2 reads SQIVND (reference sequence). In DNA, the CDR3 is TGTGCCAGTAGTATGGGAAGAGTCCAAGAGACCCAGTACTTC. Its translation is CASSMGRVQETQYF.

This rearrangement joins TRBV5-1 to TRBJ1-1; TRBD1 matches 8 bases. The trim removed 0 bases at V and 1 base at J, leaving 8 bases unmatched. The CDR3 totals 17 residues. CDR1 SGHRS and CDR2 YFSETQ come from the germline V gene. For the CDR3, the DNA is TGCGCCAGCAGCTTGGCCGGACAGGGTTTCTCGAACACTGAAGCTTTCTTT. Its protein is CASSLAGQGFSNTEAFF.

The J gene is TRBJ1-1, the V gene TRBV6-1; 7 bases fit TRBD1. Germline CDR1 and CDR2: MNHNS and SASEGT. The CDR3 is 16 amino acids. J gave up 1 base and V 3 bases, and 8 bases lay outside the gene matches. The CDR3 loop is CASSEHTGARNTEAFF. CDR3 nucleotides: TGTGCCAGCAGTGAGCATACAGGGGCTAGGAACACTGAAGCTTTCTTT.

This chain connects TRBV7-2 to TRBJ2-1; 7 bases line up with TRBD2. The trim removed 4 bases at V and 6 bases at J, leaving 9 bases unmatched. The CDR3 covers 15 residues. Germline CDR1 SGHTA, CDR2 FQGNSA. CDR3: CASSSSGRLINEQFF. In nucleotides, the CDR3 is TGTGCCAGCAGCTCTTCCGGGAGGCTTATCAATGAGCAGTTCTTC. The full variable domain, rest sourced from reference TRBV7-2 and TRBJ2-1, is GAGVSQSPSNKVTEKGKDVELRCDPISGHTALYWYRQSLGQGLEFLIYFQGNSAPDKSGLPSDRFSAERTGGSVSTLTIQRTQQEDSAVYLCASSSSGRLINEQFFGPGTRLTVL.

The chain carries TRBV30 and TRBJ1-5; D may be TRBD1 (5 bases). The V end was cut by 2 bases, the J end by 4 bases, with 9 bases between. The germline gives CDR1 GTSNPN, CDR2 SVGIG (reference sequence). The CDR3 is made up of 13 amino acids. The CDR3 protein is CAWSTGDNQPQHF. CDR3 in DNA: TGTGCCTGGAGTACAGGCGATAATCAGCCCCAGCATTTT.

The chain recombines TRBV6-5 with TRBJ2-1; TRBD1 matches at 10 bases. The CDR3 has 14 residues. With 5 bases clipped from V and 8 bases from J, the junction kept 6 bases outside the gene matches. In germline, CDR1 is MNHEY, CDR2 SVGAGI. The CDR3 sequence: CASSHTGTGDEQFF. CDR3 bases: TGTGCCAGCAGTCATACCGGGACAGGGGATGAGCAGTTCTTC.

V gene TRBV7-2 combines with J gene TRBJ2-7, with D hard to call. Trimming took 1 base from V and 4 from J, leaving 14 bases between them. The CDR3 extends over 15 amino acids. Looked up from germline, CDR1 is SGHTA and CDR2 is FQGNSA. The CDR3 protein is CASSLGLGRRYEQYF. The CDR3 bases are TGTGCCAGCAGCTTAGGACTTGGACGGCGATACGAGCAGTACTTC.

The chain employs TRBV10-1 and TRBJ2-5; D unresolved. The germline gives CDR1 WNHNN, CDR2 SYGVQD (reference sequence). The CDR3 spans 13 residues. Trimming removed 5 bases at V and 1 base at J, with 8 bases between. The CDR3, as DNA: TGCGCCAGCAGTTCAGCGCTCCAAGAGACCCAGTACTTC. As protein: CASSSALQETQYF.

The rearrangement joins TRBV5-8 to TRBJ1-6; D unresolved. Trimming stripped 0 bases from V and 10 bases from J, with 11 bases between. CDR3 size: 14 residues. Per germline, CDR1 SGHTS and CDR2 YDEGEE. This CDR3 reads CASSLGPLVSPLHF. The DNA for the CDR3 is TGTGCCAGCAGCTTGGGCCCCTTAGTCTCACCCCTCCACTTT. The full variable domain, completed using reference TRBV5-8 and TRBJ1-6, is EAGVTQSPTHLIKTRGQQATLRCSPISGHTSVYWYQQALGLGLQFLLWYDEGEERNRGNFPPRFSGRQFPNYSSELNVNALELEDSALYLCASSLGPLVSPLHFGNGTRLTVT.

The sample holds one count of this clone. The chain couples TRBV19 to TRBJ1-2, with a weak D call TRBD1 (5 bases). CDR1 LNHDA and CDR2 SQIVND come from the germline V gene (reference sequence). CDR3 length: 14 residues. Trimming took 5 bases from V and 4 from J, leaving 14 bases between them. The CDR3 region is CASSDSGKPYGYTF. The DNA for the CDR3 is TGTGCCAGTAGTGACTCAGGGAAGCCCTATGGCTACACCTTC.

The CDR3 sequence: CASSKQKNTEAFF. CDR3 nucleotides: TGCGCCAGCAGCAAGCAAAAGAACACTGAAGCTTTCTTT. This sequence joins TRBV5-1 and TRBJ1-1, with D hard to call. V gave up 4 bases and J gave up 1 base, with 8 bases separating them. This CDR3 region has 13 residues. The germline gives CDR1 SGHRS, CDR2 YFSETQ.

This clone showed up just a few times. The chain uses TRBV19 and TRBJ1-2, with TRBD1 as a possible D gene (6 bases). CDR1 is LNHDA and CDR2 is SQIVND in the germline V gene (reference sequence). The CDR3 contains 14 residues. V was clipped by 6 bases and J by 5 bases, with 16 bases between them. The DNA of the CDR3 is TGTGCCAGTAGCCTCGACAGGACCCTATATGGCTACACCTTC. Protein product: CASSLDRTLYGYTF.

The CDR3 reads CASSEKGRQNNSPLHF. In DNA form, the CDR3 reads TGTGCCAGCAGTGAGAAAGGGCGGCAGAATAATTCACCCCTCCACTTT. The V gene is TRBV2, the J gene TRBJ1-6; D ambiguous. Trimming stripped 3 bases from V and 5 bases from J, with 14 bases between. CDR3 length: 16 amino acids. CDR1 and CDR2 (germline): SNHLY, FYNNEI.

V is TRBV6-5 and J is TRBJ2-2, with D tentatively TRBD1 (6 bases). The ends were cut back, 6 bases at V and 6 bases at J, with 14 bases in the middle. CDR3 length equals 14 residues. Per the germline V gene, CDR1 is MNHEY and CDR2 is SVGAGI. DNA of the CDR3: TGTGCCAGCAGGGAGACAGGAGGATCCGGGGAGCTGTTTTTT. The encoded protein is CASRETGGSGELFF.

The rearrangement joins TRBV9 to TRBJ2-1, with no clear D. The germline CDR1 and CDR2 sequences are SGDLS and YYNGEE. V shed 4 bases and J shed 1 base, with 3 bases lying between them. This CDR3 is built from 12 residues. CDR3 sequence reads: CASSLSYNEQFF. The CDR3 region has the DNA TGTGCCAGCAGCCTGTCCTACAATGAGCAGTTCTTC.

The V call is TRBV18, the J call TRBJ1-1; possible D gene TRBD1, 5 bases. Trimming pared 4 bases from V and 1 base from J, leaving 13 bases between. CDR1 KGHSH and CDR2 LQKENI come from the germline V gene. This CDR3 contains 15 residues. CDR3 DNA sequence: TGTGCCAGCTCACGGCGGACGGGGGAGAACACTGAAGCTTTCTTT. It yields the protein CASSRRTGENTEAFF.

The V call is TRBV10-3, the J call TRBJ2-1; 9 bases agree with TRBD2. This CDR3 spans 16 amino acids. Trimming took 0 bases from V and 5 from J; bases not matched to a gene: 5. Germline-derived CDR1 and CDR2 are ENHRY and SYGVKD. CDR3 sequence: CAISESRRGRDNEQFF. CDR3 nucleotide sequence: TGTGCCATCAGTGAGTCGAGACGCGGGAGGGACAATGAGCAGTTCTTC.

This CDR3 reads CASSDGTGKFF. The CDR3 DNA follows: TGTGCCAGCAGTGACGGGACAGGGAAGTTCTTC. The chain joins TRBV2 to TRBJ2-1; TRBD1 matches at 9 bases. V lost 3 bases, J lost 14 bases, and 2 bases stayed unmatched. The CDR3 covers 11 residues. CDR1 SNHLY and CDR2 FYNNEI come from the germline V gene.

The chain recombines TRBV14 with TRBJ2-5; perhaps TRBD2 as D (5 bases). The CDR3 sequence is 14 residues long. Germline-derived CDR1 and CDR2 are SGHDN and FVKESK. The ends were cut back, 4 bases at V and 2 bases at J, with 11 bases in the middle. CDR3 loop: CASSLLGVQETQYF. For the CDR3, the DNA is TGTGCCAGCAGCCTTCTCGGGGTTCAAGAGACCCAGTACTTC.

Notes on this clone: Other DNA sequences of this sample code for an identical CDR3. The chain employs TRBV3-1 (or the pseudogene TRBV3-2) and TRBJ2-5; D gene unclear. CDR1 and CDR2 from the germline V gene are LGHDT and YNNKEL (reference sequence). The ends were cut back, 1 base at V and 2 bases at J, with 2 bases in the middle. This CDR3 contains 12 residues. The CDR3 DNA sequence: TGTGCCAGCAGCCAAGTGCAAGAGACCCAGTACTTC. Translation: CASSQVQETQYF.

Only one count was recorded for this clone. The chain carries TRBV6-2 or TRBV6-3 and TRBJ2-1; D is unresolved. Trimming cost V 5 bases and J 9 bases, with 11 bases left between them. Germline loops: CDR1 MNHEY, CDR2 SVGEGT. The CDR3 loop spans 12 amino acids. CDR3 region: CASSPRSAEQFF. The CDR3 DNA reads TGTGCCAGCAGTCCCAGATCGGCTGAGCAGTTCTTC.

The chain is built from TRBV10-2 and TRBJ1-2; possible D gene TRBD1, 5 bases. V shed 1 base and J shed 6 bases, with 15 bases lying between them. Germline values: CDR1 WSHSY, CDR2 SAAADI. This CDR3 is built from 15 residues. This CDR3 is CASSEWRQPKDGYTF. The CDR3 nucleotides are TGCGCCAGCAGTGAGTGGAGACAGCCCAAGGATGGCTACACCTTC.